One sample yielded the 17 T cell receptor beta chains listed below, sequenced in a study of T cell clonotyping in hematopoietic cell transplantation. TCRdb keeps only in-frame clones here, not all; method: immunoSEQ multiplex PCR. The sample lists some 4,000 clones, roughly 88% occurring once. Sequenced material: peripheral blood mononuclear cells, taken 180 days after allogeneic stem cell transplant. The receptors shown here come from a male patient aged 60-69 years who had an allogeneic stem cell transplant from an unrelated donor, so T cells may come from the graft donor. Some clones in this sample may be carry-over from other donors' samples.

The chain carries TRBV2 and TRBJ1-1, with D possibly TRBD1 on 5 matching bases. There are 13 residues in the CDR3. Deletions cut 8 bases from V and 1 base from J, with 11 bases between. Germline CDR1 reads SNHLY; CDR2 reads FYNNEI. CDR3 residues: CASPGRSNTEAFF. The DNA for the CDR3 is TGTGCCAGCCCGGGACGTTCGAACACTGAAGCTTTCTTT.

The J gene is TRBJ1-1, the V gene TRBV30; TRBD1 aligns across 7 bases. Germline V lookup: CDR1 GTSNPN, CDR2 SVGIG (reference sequence). The CDR3 extends over 16 amino acids. V lost 2 bases, J lost 4 bases, and 13 bases stayed unmatched. CDR3 coding DNA: TGTGCCTGGAGTACACCGATCACAGGGGCGGGCACTGAAGCTTTCTTT. It encodes CAWSTPITGAGTEAFF.

This clone appeared a single time. The chain has TRBV30 and TRBJ2-1; D is unresolved. The CDR3 loop spans 12 amino acids. Germline V gene data show CDR1 as GTSNPN and CDR2 as SVGIG (reference sequence). V dropped 2 bases and J dropped 9 bases, with 11 bases sitting between them. DNA for the CDR3: TGTGCCTGGAGTCCTTCTAGTATTGAGCAGTTCTTC. It translates to CAWSPSSIEQFF.

The chain recombines TRBV20-1 with TRBJ2-7, with 9 bases matching TRBD1. Germline V lookup: CDR1 DFQATT, CDR2 SNEGSKA (reference sequence). This CDR3 spans 11 amino acids. The trim removed 5 bases at V and 7 bases at J, leaving 3 bases unmatched. The CDR3 bases are TGCAGTGCTGGGACAGGGAAAGAGCAGTACTTC. Protein: CSAGTGKEQYF.

The chain combines TRBV2 with TRBJ2-7; the D gene is possibly TRBD1 (5 bases). Germline CDR1 SNHLY, CDR2 FYNNEI. With 6 bases removed from V and 5 bases from J, the gap between germline ends came to 11 bases. The CDR3 runs to 12 residues. The chain's CDR3 is CASSPGQNEQYF. The CDR3, as DNA: TGTGCCAGCAGCCCCGGACAAAACGAGCAGTACTTC.

The chain carries TRBV9 and TRBJ2-2; possibly TRBD1 or TRBD2 for D (6 bases each). The CDR3 loop spans 14 amino acids. Trimming shortened V by 0 bases and J by 6 bases, and 9 bases separated the two germline ends. Germline loops: CDR1 SGDLS, CDR2 YYNGEE. DNA of the CDR3: TGTGCCAGCAGCGTAGGGGGGGCGGCCGGGGAGCTGTTTTTT. Protein: CASSVGGAAGELFF. The complete variable domain, with remaining parts taken from reference TRBV9 and TRBJ2-2, reads DSGVTQTPKHLITATGQRVTLRCSPRSGDLSVYWYQQSLDQGLQFLIQYYNGEERAKGNILERFSAQQFPDLHSELNLSSLELGDSALYFCASSVGGAAGELFFGEGSRLTVL.

CDR3 region: CASSLGQGLNNEQFF. The CDR3 DNA reads TGTGCCAGCAGCTTAGGACAGGGTCTCAACAATGAGCAGTTCTTC. V gene TRBV7-9 combines with J gene TRBJ2-1; TRBD1 aligns across 7 bases. This CDR3 is built from 15 residues. The ends lost 1 base at V and 5 bases at J; junction bases unmatched: 5. Germline CDR1 reads SEHNR; CDR2 reads FQNEAQ (reference sequence).

A single count supports this clone. In DNA form, the CDR3 reads TGTGCCAGCAGCTTAGGGGGACCGTATCAGCCCCAGCATTTT. It yields the protein CASSLGGPYQPQHF. V gene TRBV7-6 combines with J gene TRBJ1-5; maybe TRBD1 (5 bases). Germline V lookup: CDR1 SGHVS, CDR2 FNYEAQ. Trimming took 1 base from V and 5 from J, leaving 9 bases between them. The CDR3 consists of 14 residues.

The chain couples TRBV30 to TRBJ2-7; D is perhaps TRBD1 (5 bases). CDR3 size: 13 residues. Germline V lookup: CDR1 GTSNPN, CDR2 SVGIG (reference sequence). Trimming removed 4 bases from V and 1 base from J, with 11 bases in between. The CDR3 DNA sequence: TGTGCCTGGAAAGTGGCAGGGTCCTACGAGCAGTACTTC. Protein: CAWKVAGSYEQYF.

The chain carries TRBV28 and TRBJ1-1; the D is unclear. Germline V gene lookup returns CDR1 MDHEN and CDR2 SYDVKM. Trimming took 3 bases from V and 7 from J, leaving 6 bases between them. The CDR3 totals 11 residues. The CDR3 reads CASSFGFEAFF. DNA of the CDR3: TGTGCCAGCAGTTTCGGGTTTGAAGCTTTCTTT.

V usage is TRBV13 and J usage is TRBJ1-6; no reliable D call. Per germline, CDR1 PRHDT and CDR2 FYEKMQ (reference sequence). V lost 3 bases and J 2 bases, leaving 11 bases between the germline ends. This CDR3 comprises 16 residues. The CDR3 bases are TGTGCCAGCAGCTTTTGGGGTATAACCTATAATTCACCCCTCCACTTT. This codes for CASSFWGITYNSPLHF.

The DNA for the CDR3 is TGTGCCAGCCCCCCGCCGGGTGGGCCCCACGAGCAGTACTTC. Amino acid sequence: CASPPPGGPHEQYF. The V and J genes are TRBV28 and TRBJ2-7, with unresolved D. This CDR3 is 14 amino acids long. CDR1 and CDR2 from the germline V gene are MDHEN and SYDVKM. Trimming stripped 8 bases from V and 5 bases from J, with 19 bases between.

The J gene is TRBJ2-7, the V gene TRBV25-1; D is possibly TRBD1 or TRBD2 (6 bases each). V shed 8 bases and J shed 4 bases, with 12 bases lying between them. Germline CDR1 reads MGHDK; CDR2 reads SYGVNS. The length of the CDR3 is 12 residues. CDR3 sequence: CASASGAYEQYF. CDR3 DNA sequence: TGTGCCAGCGCTTCGGGGGCATACGAGCAGTACTTC.

J is TRBJ2-7 and V is TRBV28, with D uncertain. The length of the CDR3 is 14 residues. Trimming took off 4 bases at V and 0 bases at J, with 10 bases between the two ends. The germline V gene has CDR1 MDHEN and CDR2 SYDVKM. The CDR3 here is CASSSIASSYEQYF. CDR3 nucleotides: TGTGCCAGCAGTTCAATAGCTAGCTCCTACGAGCAGTACTTC.

The chain recombines TRBV11-1 with TRBJ2-3, with TRBD2 matching 10 bases. In germline, CDR1 is SGHAT, CDR2 FQDESV (reference sequence). V dropped 2 bases and J dropped 4; count of bases not matched to a gene: 3. The CDR3 has 15 amino acids. The CDR3 coding sequence is TGTGCCAGCAGCTTAACTAGCGGGGTCGCAGATACGCAGTATTTT. This sequence encodes CASSLTSGVADTQYF.

The genes are TRBV5-1 and TRBJ2-2; TRBD1 matches at 7 bases. Germline assignment: CDR1 SGHRS and CDR2 YFSETQ. The CDR3 consists of 16 residues. V lost 5 bases, J lost 4 bases, and 11 bases stayed unmatched. The CDR3 reads CASSRAGGAGTGELFF. The CDR3 bases are TGCGCCAGCAGTCGGGCAGGGGGTGCGGGCACCGGGGAGCTGTTTTTT. Complete variable domain (other parts from reference TRBV5-1 and TRBJ2-2): KAGVTQTPRYLIKTRGQQVTLSCSPISGHRSVSWYQQTPGQGLQFLFEYFSETQRNKGNFPGRFSGRQFSNSRSEMNVSTLELGDSALYLCASSRAGGAGTGELFFGEGSRLTVL.

This clone was observed a handful of times. This chain uses TRBV19 with TRBJ1-2, with 7 nucleotides matching TRBD1. This CDR3 comprises 15 residues. Looked up from germline, CDR1 is LNHDA and CDR2 is SQIVND (reference sequence). J was trimmed by 3 bases and V by 6 bases; bases with no gene match: 10. The chain's CDR3 is CASRIRDSQDYGYTF. CDR3 nucleotides: TGTGCCAGTAGGATCCGGGACAGTCAGGACTATGGCTACACCTTC.